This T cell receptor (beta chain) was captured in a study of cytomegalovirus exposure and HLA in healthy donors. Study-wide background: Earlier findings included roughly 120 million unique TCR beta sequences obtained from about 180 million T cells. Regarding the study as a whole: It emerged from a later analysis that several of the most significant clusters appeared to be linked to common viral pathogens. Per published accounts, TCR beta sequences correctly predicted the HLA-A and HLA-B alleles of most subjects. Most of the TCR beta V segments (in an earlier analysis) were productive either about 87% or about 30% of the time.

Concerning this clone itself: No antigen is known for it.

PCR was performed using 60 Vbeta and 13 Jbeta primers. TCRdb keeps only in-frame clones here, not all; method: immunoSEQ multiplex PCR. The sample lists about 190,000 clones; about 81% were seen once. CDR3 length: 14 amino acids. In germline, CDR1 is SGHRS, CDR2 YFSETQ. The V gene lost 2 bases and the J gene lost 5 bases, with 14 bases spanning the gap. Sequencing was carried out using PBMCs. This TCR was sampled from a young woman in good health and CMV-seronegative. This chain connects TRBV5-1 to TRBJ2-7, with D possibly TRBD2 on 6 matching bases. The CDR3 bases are TGCGCCAGCAGCTTCCAGACCGGAGGGAACGAGCAGTACTTC. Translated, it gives CASSFQTGGNEQYF.